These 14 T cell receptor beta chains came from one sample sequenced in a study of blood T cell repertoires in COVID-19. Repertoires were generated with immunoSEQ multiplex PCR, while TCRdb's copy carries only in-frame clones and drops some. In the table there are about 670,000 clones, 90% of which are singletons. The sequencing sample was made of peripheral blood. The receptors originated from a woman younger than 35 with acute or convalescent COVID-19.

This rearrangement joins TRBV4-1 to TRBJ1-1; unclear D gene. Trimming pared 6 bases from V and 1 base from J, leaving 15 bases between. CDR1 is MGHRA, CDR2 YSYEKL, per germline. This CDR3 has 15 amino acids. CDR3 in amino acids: CASRQTRERNTEAFF. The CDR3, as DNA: TGCGCCAGCAGACAGACAAGGGAGCGGAACACTGAAGCTTTCTTT.

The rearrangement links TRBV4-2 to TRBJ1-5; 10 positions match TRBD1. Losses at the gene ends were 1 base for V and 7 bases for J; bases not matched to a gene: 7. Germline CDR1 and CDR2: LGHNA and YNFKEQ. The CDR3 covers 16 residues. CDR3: CASSQVGGTGVQPQHF. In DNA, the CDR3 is TGTGCCAGCAGCCAAGTGGGCGGGACAGGGGTGCAGCCCCAGCATTTT.

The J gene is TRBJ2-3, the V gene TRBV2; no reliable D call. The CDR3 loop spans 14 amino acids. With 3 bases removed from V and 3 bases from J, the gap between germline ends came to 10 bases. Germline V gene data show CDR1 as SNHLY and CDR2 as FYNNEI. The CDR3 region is CASSEVLRTDTQYF. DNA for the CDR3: TGTGCCAGCAGTGAGGTCTTGAGGACAGATACGCAGTATTTT. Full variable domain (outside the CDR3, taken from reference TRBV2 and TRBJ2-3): EPEVTQTPSHQVTQMGQEVILRCVPISNHLYFYWYRQILGQKVEFLVSFYNNEISEKSEIFDDQFSVERPDGSNFTLKIRSTKLEDSAMYFCASSEVLRTDTQYFGPGTRLTVL.

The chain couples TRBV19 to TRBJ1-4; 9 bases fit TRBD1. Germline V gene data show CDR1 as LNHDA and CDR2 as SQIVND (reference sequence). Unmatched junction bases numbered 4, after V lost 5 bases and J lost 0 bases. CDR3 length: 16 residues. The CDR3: CASSLGQGATNEKLFF. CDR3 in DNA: TGTGCCAGTAGTCTGGGACAGGGAGCAACTAATGAAAAACTGTTTTTT.

The CDR3 sequence: CASRQDRGFTGNQPQHF. The DNA for the CDR3 is TGTGCCAGCAGACAGGACAGGGGGTTTACGGGCAATCAGCCCCAGCATTTT. This chain uses TRBV2 with TRBJ1-5, with 10 bases that match TRBD1. V trimming: 6 bases; J trimming: 2 bases; junction bases outside the gene matches: 10. This CDR3 region has 17 residues. Looked up from germline, CDR1 is SNHLY and CDR2 is FYNNEI.

The chain's CDR3 is CATRLEGYDGYTF. Here the CDR3 DNA reads TGTGCCACCAGGCTGGAGGGATACGATGGCTACACCTTC. The chain is built from TRBV25-1 and TRBJ1-2; unclear D gene. The germline gives CDR1 MGHDK, CDR2 SYGVNS. The germline V and J ends were trimmed by 10 bases and 6 bases, with 18 bases remaining between them. CDR3 size: 13 residues.

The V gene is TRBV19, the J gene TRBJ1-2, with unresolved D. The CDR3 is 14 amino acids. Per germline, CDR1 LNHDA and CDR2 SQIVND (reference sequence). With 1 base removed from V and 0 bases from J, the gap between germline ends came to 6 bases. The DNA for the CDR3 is TGTGCCAGTAGTATAGGCCCGGCTAACTATGGCTACACCTTC. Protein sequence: CASSIGPANYGYTF. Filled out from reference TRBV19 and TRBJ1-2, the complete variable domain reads DGGITQSPKYLFRKEGQNVTLSCEQNLNHDAMYWYRQDPGQGLRLIYYSQIVNDFQKGDIAEGYSVSREKKESFPLTVTSAQKNPTAFYLCASSIGPANYGYTFGSGTRLTVV.

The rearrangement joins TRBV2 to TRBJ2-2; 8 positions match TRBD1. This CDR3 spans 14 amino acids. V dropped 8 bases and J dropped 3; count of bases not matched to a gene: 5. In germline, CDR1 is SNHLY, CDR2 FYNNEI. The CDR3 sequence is CASRDRTHTGELFF. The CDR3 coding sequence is TGTGCCAGCCGGGACAGGACGCACACCGGGGAGCTGTTTTTT. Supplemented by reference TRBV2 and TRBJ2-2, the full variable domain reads EPEVTQTPSHQVTQMGQEVILRCVPISNHLYFYWYRQILGQKVEFLVSFYNNEISEKSEIFDDQFSVERPDGSNFTLKIRSTKLEDSAMYFCASRDRTHTGELFFGEGSRLTVL.

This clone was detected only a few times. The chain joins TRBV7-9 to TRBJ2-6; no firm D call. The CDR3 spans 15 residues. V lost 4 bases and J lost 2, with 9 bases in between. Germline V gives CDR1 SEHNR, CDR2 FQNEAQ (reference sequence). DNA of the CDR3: TGTGCCAGCAGCTCTGTAGTGACTGGGGCCAACGTCCTGACTTTC. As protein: CASSSVVTGANVLTF.

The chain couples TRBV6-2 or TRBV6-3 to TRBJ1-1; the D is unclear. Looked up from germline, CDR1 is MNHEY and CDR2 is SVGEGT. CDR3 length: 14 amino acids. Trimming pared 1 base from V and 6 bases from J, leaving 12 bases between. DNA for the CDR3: TGTGCCAGCAGTTACTTCCCAGATTGGTCTGAAGCTTTCTTT. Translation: CASSYFPDWSEAFF.

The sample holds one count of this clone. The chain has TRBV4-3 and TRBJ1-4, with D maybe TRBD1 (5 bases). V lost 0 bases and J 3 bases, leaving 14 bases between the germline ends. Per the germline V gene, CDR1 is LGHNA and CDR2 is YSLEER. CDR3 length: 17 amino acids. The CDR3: CASSQDPPGGPNEKLFF. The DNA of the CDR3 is TGCGCCAGCAGCCAAGATCCCCCCGGGGGACCTAATGAAAAACTGTTTTTT.

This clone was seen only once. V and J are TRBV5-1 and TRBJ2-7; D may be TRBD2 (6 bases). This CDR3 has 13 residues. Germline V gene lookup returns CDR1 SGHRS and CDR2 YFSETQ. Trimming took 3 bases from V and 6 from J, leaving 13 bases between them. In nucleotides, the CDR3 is TGCGCCAGCAGCTCGAGGACGGAGGGCGAGCAGTACTTC. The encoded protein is CASSSRTEGEQYF.

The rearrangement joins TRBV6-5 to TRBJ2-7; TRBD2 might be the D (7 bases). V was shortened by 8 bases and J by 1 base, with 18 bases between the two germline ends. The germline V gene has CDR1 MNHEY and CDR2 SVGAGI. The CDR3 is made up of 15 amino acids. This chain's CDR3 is CASPGEGGPSYEQYF. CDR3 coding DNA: TGTGCCAGCCCCGGGGAGGGGGGTCCTTCCTACGAGCAGTACTTC.

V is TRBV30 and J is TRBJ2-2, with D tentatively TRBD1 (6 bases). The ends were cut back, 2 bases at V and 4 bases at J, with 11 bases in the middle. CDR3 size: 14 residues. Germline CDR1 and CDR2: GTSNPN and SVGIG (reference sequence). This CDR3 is CAWSYGTPTGELFF. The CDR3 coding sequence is TGTGCCTGGAGTTACGGGACACCCACCGGGGAGCTGTTTTTT. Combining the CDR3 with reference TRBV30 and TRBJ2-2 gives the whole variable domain SQTIHQWPATLVQPVGSPLSLECTVEGTSNPNLYWYRQAAGRGLQLLFYSVGIGQISSEVPQNLSASRPQDRQFILSSKKLLLSDSGFYLCAWSYGTPTGELFFGEGSRLTVL.